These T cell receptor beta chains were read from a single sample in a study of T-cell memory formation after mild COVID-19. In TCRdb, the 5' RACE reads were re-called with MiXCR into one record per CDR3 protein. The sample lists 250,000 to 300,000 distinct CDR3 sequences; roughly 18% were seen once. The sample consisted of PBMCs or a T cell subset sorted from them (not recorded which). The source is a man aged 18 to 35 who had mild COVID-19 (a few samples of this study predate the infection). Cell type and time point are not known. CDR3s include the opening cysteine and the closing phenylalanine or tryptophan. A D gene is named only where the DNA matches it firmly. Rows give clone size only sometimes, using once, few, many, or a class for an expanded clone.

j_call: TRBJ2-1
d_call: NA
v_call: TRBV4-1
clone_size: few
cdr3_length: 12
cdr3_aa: CASSQVGGEQFF
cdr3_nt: TGCGCCAGCAGCCAAGTCGGCGGTGAGCAGTTCTTC

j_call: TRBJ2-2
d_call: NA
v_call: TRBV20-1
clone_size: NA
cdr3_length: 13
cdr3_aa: CSAGVVATGELFF
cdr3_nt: TGCAGTGCTGGGGTGGTGGCCACCGGGGAGCTGTTTTTT

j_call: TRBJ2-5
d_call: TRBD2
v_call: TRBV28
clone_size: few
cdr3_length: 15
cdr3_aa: CASLSGGADEETQYF
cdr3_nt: TGTGCCAGCCTCAGCGGGGGGGCCGACGAAGAGACCCAGTACTTC

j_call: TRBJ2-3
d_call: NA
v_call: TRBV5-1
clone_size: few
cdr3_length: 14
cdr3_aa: CASSLDLARPTQYF
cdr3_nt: TGCGCCAGCAGCTTAGACCTAGCCCGCCCCACGCAGTATTTT

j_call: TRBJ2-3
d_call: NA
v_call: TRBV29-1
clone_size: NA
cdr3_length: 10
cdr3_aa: CSHSEDTQYF
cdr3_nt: TGCAGCCATAGCGAAGATACGCAGTATTTT

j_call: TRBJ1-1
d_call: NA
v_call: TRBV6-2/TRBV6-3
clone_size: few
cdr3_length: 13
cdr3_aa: CASSYRQNTEAFF
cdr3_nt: TGTGCCAGCAGTTACCGACAGAACACTGAAGCTTTCTTT

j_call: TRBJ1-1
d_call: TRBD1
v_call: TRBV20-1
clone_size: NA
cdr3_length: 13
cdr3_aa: CSAYYTGATEAFF
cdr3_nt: TGCAGTGCTTATTACACAGGGGCCACTGAAGCTTTCTTT

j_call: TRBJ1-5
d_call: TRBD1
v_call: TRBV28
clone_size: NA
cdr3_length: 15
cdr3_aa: CASSLLTGYNQPQHF
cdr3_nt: TGTGCCAGCAGTCTCCTGACAGGGTACAATCAGCCCCAGCATTTT

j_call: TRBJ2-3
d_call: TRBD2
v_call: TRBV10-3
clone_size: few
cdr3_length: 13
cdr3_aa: CASSGGVTDTQYF
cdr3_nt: TGTGCCTCTAGCGGGGGCGTCACAGATACGCAGTATTTT

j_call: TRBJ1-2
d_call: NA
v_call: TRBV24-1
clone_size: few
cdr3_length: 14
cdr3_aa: CATSEAGYNYGYTF
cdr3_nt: TGTGCCACCAGTGAAGCAGGTTATAACTATGGCTACACCTTC

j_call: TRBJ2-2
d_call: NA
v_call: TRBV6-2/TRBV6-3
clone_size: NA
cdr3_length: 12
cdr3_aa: CASPADTGELFF
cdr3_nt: TGTGCCAGCCCCGCCGACACCGGGGAGCTGTTTTTT

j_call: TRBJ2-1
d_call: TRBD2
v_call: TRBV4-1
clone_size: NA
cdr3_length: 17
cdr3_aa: CASSQEGGGATYNEQFF
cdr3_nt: TGCGCCAGCAGCCAAGAGGGCGGGGGGGCAACGTACAATGAGCAGTTCTTC

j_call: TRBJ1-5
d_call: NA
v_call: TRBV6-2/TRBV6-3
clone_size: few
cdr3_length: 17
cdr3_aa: CASRLSLGVTVLGPQHF
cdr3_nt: TGTGCCAGCAGATTGAGCCTCGGAGTGACCGTCCTTGGGCCCCAGCATTTT

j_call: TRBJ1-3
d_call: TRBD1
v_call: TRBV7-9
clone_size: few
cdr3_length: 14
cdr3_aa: CASSFGTARNTIYF
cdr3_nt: TGTGCCAGCAGCTTTGGGACAGCAAGAAACACCATATATTTT

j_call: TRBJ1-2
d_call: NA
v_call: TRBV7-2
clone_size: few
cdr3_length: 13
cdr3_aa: CASSRGTEQGYTF
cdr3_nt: TGTGCCAGCAGCCGCGGGACGGAACAAGGCTACACCTTC

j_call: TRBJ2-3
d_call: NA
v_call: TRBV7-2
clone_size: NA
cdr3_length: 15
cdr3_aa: CASSLQGLRTDTQYF
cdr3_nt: TGTGCCAGCAGCTTACAGGGGCTACGCACAGATACGCAGTATTTT

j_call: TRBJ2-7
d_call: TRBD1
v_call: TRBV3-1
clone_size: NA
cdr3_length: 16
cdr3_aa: CASSQAGTGQQYEQYF
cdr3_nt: TGTGCCAGCAGCCAAGCAGGGACAGGGCAGCAATACGAGCAGTACTTC

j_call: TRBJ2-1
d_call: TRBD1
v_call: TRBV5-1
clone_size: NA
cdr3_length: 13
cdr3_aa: CASSLTGWNEQFF
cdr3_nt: TGCGCCAGCAGCCTGACAGGGTGGAATGAGCAGTTCTTC

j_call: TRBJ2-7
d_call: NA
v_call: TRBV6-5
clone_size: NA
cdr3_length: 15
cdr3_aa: CASSYSRGVSYEQYF
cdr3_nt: TGTGCCAGCAGTTACTCGAGGGGGGTTTCCTACGAGCAGTACTTC

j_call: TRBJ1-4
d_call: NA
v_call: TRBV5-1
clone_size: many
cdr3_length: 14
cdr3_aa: CASGRDGPNEKLFF
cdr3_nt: TGCGCCAGCGGGAGGGACGGACCTAATGAAAAACTGTTTTTT

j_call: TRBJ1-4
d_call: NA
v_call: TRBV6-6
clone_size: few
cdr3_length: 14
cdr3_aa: CASINSGTNEKLFF
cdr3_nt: TGTGCCAGCATCAACTCAGGAACTAATGAAAAACTGTTTTTT

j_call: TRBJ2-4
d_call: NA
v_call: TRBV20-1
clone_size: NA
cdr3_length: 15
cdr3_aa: CSARGLPSNQNIQYF
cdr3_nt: TGCAGTGCTAGAGGCCTCCCTAGTAACCAAAACATTCAGTACTTC

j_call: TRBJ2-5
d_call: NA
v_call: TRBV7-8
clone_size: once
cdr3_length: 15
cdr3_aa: CASSLEGLRQETQYF
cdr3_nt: TGTGCCAGCAGCTTAGAGGGCCTGAGGCAAGAGACCCAGTACTTC

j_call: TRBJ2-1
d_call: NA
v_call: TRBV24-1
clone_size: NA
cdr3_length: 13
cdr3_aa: CATSDLVGDEQFF
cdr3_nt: TGTGCCACCAGTGATTTGGTAGGGGATGAGCAGTTCTTC

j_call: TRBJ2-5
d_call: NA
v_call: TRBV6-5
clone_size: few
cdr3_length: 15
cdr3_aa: CASSYSGGLQETQYF
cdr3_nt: TGTGCCAGCAGTTACTCGGGGGGCCTTCAAGAGACCCAGTACTTC

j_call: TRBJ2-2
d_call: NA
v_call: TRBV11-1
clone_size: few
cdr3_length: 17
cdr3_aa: CASSLGRGMVNTGELFF
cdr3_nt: TGTGCCAGCAGCCTCGGCAGGGGAATGGTAAACACCGGGGAGCTGTTTTTT

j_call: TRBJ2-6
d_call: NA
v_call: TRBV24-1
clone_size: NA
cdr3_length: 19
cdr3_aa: CATTHPREGFLSGANVLTF
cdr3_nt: TGTGCCACCACACACCCCCGAGAGGGCTTCCTCTCTGGGGCCAACGTCCTGACTTTC

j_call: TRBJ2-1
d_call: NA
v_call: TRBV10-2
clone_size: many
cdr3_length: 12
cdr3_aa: CASSEGYNEQFF
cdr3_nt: TGCGCCAGCAGTGAAGGGTACAATGAGCAGTTCTTC

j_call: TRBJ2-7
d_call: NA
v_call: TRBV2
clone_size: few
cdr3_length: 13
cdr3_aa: CASSRRYSYEQYF
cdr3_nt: TGTGCCAGCAGTAGGCGATACTCCTACGAGCAGTACTTC

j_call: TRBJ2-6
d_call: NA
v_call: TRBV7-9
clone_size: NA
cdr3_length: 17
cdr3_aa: CASSRHRQSSGANVLTF
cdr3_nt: TGTGCCAGCAGCCGACACCGGCAAAGCTCTGGGGCCAACGTCCTGACTTTC

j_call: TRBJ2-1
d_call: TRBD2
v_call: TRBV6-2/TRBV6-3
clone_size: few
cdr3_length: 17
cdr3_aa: CASSSRTSGTTYNEQFF
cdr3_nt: TGTGCCAGCAGTTCACGGACTAGCGGAACCACCTACAATGAGCAGTTCTTC

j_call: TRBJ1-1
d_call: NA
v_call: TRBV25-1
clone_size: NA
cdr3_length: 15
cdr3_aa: CASSESPYANTEAFF
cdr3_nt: TGTGCCAGCAGTGAATCCCCCTACGCCAACACTGAAGCTTTCTTT

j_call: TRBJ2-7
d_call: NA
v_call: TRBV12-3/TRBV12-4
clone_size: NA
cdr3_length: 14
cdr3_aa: CASSFAGNPYEQYF
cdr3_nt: TGTGCCAGCAGTTTCGCCGGTAATCCCTACGAGCAGTACTTC

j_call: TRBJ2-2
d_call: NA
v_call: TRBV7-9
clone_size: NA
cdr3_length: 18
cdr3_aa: CASSLTRWGDYNTGELFF
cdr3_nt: TGTGCCAGCAGCTTAACCCGGTGGGGTGATTATAACACCGGGGAGCTGTTTTTT

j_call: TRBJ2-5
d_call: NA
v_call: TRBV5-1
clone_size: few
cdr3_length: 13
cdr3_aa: CASQGQNQETQYF
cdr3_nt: TGCGCCAGCCAGGGTCAGAACCAAGAGACCCAGTACTTC

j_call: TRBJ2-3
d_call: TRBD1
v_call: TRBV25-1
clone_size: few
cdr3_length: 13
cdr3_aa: CASIRTGEDTQYF
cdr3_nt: TGTGCCAGCATCCGGACAGGGGAAGATACGCAGTATTTT

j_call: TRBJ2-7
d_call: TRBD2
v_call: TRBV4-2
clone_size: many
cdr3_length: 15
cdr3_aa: CASSQETSGGYEQYF
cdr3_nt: TGTGCCAGCAGCCAGGAGACTAGCGGGGGGTACGAGCAGTACTTC

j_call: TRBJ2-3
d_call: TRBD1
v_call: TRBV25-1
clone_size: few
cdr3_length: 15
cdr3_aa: CASSDSTGPPDTQYF
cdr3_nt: TGTGCCAGCAGTGATTCGACAGGGCCTCCAGATACGCAGTATTTT

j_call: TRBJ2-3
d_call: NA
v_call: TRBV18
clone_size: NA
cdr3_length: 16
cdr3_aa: CASSPVRQVLSDTQYF
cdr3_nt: TGTGCCAGCTCACCGGTTCGTCAGGTGTTATCAGATACGCAGTATTTT

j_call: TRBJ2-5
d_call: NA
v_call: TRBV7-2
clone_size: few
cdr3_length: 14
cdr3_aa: CASSLEAGEETQYF
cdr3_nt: TGTGCCAGCAGCTTAGAGGCAGGGGAAGAGACCCAGTACTTC

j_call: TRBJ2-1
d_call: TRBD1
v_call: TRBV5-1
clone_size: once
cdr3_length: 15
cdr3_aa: CASSSMTGQDNEQFF
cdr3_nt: TGCGCCAGCAGCTCCATGACAGGGCAGGACAATGAGCAGTTCTTC

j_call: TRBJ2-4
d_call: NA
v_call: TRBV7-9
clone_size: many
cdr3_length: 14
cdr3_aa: CASSPRPDGDIQYF
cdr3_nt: TGTGCCAGCAGCCCACGCCCCGATGGGGACATTCAGTACTTC